This is a list of T cell receptor beta chains from one sample in a study of blood T cell repertoires in COVID-19. The protocol was immunoSEQ multiplex PCR, while the TCRdb copy is restricted to in-frame clones and leaves out a portion. Among about 120,000 clones listed, nearly 90% were seen once. Sequencing used peripheral blood. The receptors originated from a human donor in a cohort sampled during active COVID-19. Each CDR3 is given without its conserved first and last residue.

J | length | V | CDR3
TRBJ2-2 | 11 | TRBV6-5 | ASGGKGTGELF
TRBJ1-5 | 13 | TRBV11-2 | ASSVSGQVSQPQH
TRBJ2-4 | 11 | TRBV30 | AWSGPERGAQY
TRBJ1-1 | 13 | TRBV5-1 | ASSRSGTENTEAF
TRBJ1-6 | 13 | TRBV3-1/TRBV3-2 | ASRGGVDLRSPLH
TRBJ2-3 | 13 | TRBV24-1 | ATSDGLALTDTQY
TRBJ2-2 | 14 | TRBV4-1 | ASSHNLNRNTGELF
TRBJ2-3 | 13 | TRBV30 | AWTPGQGNTDTQY
TRBJ1-3 | 13 | TRBV27 | ASREQGVAGNTIY
TRBJ1-2 | 11 | TRBV27 | ASSLRGSYGYT
TRBJ1-5 | 12 | TRBV3-1/TRBV3-2 | ASSQGGGRQPQH
TRBJ1-4 | 13 | TRBV4-1 | ASSLQTGPNEKLF
TRBJ2-7 | 12 | TRBV4-3 | ASSQGPSSYEQY
TRBJ2-7 | 13 | TRBV5-1 | ASSLLGDRAYEQY
TRBJ1-3 | 12 | TRBV6-5 | ASGMGGGGNTIY
TRBJ1-1 | 12 | TRBV24-1 | ATRPRSGNTEAF
TRBJ1-3 | 13 | TRBV7-8 | ASSPRVPSGNTIY
TRBJ1-2 | 14 | TRBV4-2 | ASSQDHQEANYGYT
TRBJ1-3 | 13 | TRBV6-5 | ASSSFDSSGNTIY
TRBJ2-2 | 14 | TRBV3-1/TRBV3-2 | ASSQGSGGRTGELF
TRBJ2-1 | 16 | TRBV5-1 | ASSLAGLAGGYGNEQF
TRBJ2-5 | 17 | TRBV7-2 | ASSPPRGSGVRMGETQY
TRBJ1-5 | 15 | TRBV19 | ASSKGRDRADNQPQH
TRBJ1-4 | 14 | TRBV13 | ASSLVFGGESEKLF
TRBJ2-7 | 15 | TRBV6-2/TRBV6-3 | ASSYSGLAGRAYEQY
TRBJ2-3 | 11 | TRBV13 | ASSLAVTDTQY
TRBJ1-3 | 12 | TRBV19 | ASTQGSSGNTIY
TRBJ1-1 | 14 | TRBV27 | ASSLGSGVLNTEAF
TRBJ2-2 | 14 | TRBV6-1 | ASSEGAGAVTGELF
TRBJ2-7 | 14 | TRBV7-2 | ASSLGTSGSSYEQY
TRBJ2-2 | 14 | TRBV5-1 | ASTLGTGGRAGELF
TRBJ2-7 | 11 | TRBV3-1/TRBV3-2 | ASSPGTPYEQY
TRBJ2-5 | 11 | TRBV9 | ASSVAGGGTQY
TRBJ1-2 | 16 | TRBV9 | ASSVGPGPGQIPSGYT
TRBJ2-5 | 15 | TRBV5-4 | ASSRGAGGGHQETQY
TRBJ2-3 | 14 | TRBV11-2 | ASSSRLASDTDTQY
TRBJ2-7 | 14 | TRBV19 | ASSMGGTGDIYEQY
TRBJ2-5 | 11 | TRBV5-1 | ASSLDGRETQY
TRBJ1-4 | 13 | TRBV28 | ASRLMTDRNEKLF
TRBJ1-1 | 11 | TRBV9 | ASSVAMNTEAF
TRBJ2-5 | 14 | TRBV5-8 | ASSSGLAGGPETQY
TRBJ1-2 | 11 | TRBV25-1 | ASLEQGNYGYT
TRBJ2-1 | 12 | TRBV29-1 | SVPGLAERGEQF
TRBJ2-5 | 14 | TRBV11-3 | ASSLDGSGGRETQY
TRBJ2-5 | 13 | TRBV28 | ASSLYLTPIETQY
TRBJ2-5 | 11 | TRBV30 | AWSSGTRETQY
TRBJ1-3 | 13 | TRBV19 | ASIRPGAPGNTIY
TRBJ2-1 | 13 | TRBV18 | ASSPSDRPYNEQF
TRBJ1-6 | 12 | TRBV4-2 | ASSQDTGDSPLH
TRBJ2-7 | 13 | TRBV7-9 | ASSFSTGSSSEQY
TRBJ1-1 | 9 | TRBV13 | ASSQNYEAF
TRBJ1-5 | 14 | TRBV18 | ASSPGGQGVYQPQH
TRBJ1-2 | 12 | TRBV7-2 | ASSLAPGVDGYT
TRBJ2-5 | 14 | TRBV10-3 | AISSRGPGQQETQY